The following is a TCR beta chain sequence with its context. Its target is not known. Germline lookup yields CDR1 MNHEY and CDR2 SMNVEV (reference sequence). V shed 1 base and J shed 5 bases, with 16 bases lying between them. This CDR3 spans 16 amino acids. The entry originates in a study of blood T cells in healthy people across ages. Study results and limitations: Per million T cells, TCR beta diversity dropped roughly linearly as age increased.

The second PCR ran about 6 to 12 cycles with a sample-barcoded 5' primer and J-beta primers. CDR3-containing paired-end reads numbered at least 2.5 million in each sample. TCRdb re-called the 5' RACE reads with MiXCR, one entry per CDR3 protein. The sample has about 780,000 distinct CDR3 sequences; 20% to 30% are singletons. The sample also formed part of further work on T cells of mothers and their children.

The rearrangement links TRBV27 to TRBJ2-3; tentatively, D is TRBD1 or TRBD2 (6 bases each). The sample was blood. This clonotype was obtained from a boy younger than 18 in good health. CDR3 bases: TGTGCCAGCAGTTTATGGGGGGCCGATCCCGGAGATACGCAGTATTTT. Protein product: CASSLWGADPGDTQYF.